These 14 T cell receptor beta chains share one sample of origin, sequenced in a study of T-cell reconstitution after alpha-beta-depleted transplantation in children. Molecular barcoding with unique molecular identifiers was used for the TCRbeta library. MiXCR, run by TCRdb on the PCR reads, gives a single entry per CDR3 protein. Of roughly 200,000 distinct CDR3 sequences in the sample, about 15% were seen once. The source material was PBMCs from the stem cell graft donor, sampled from the stem cell graft. Source of these receptors: a human donor who donated a stem cell graft to a child with acute lymphoblastic leukemia.

This clonotype appeared many times. The V and J genes are TRBV7-9 and TRBJ1-2; 9 bases align to TRBD1. With 5 bases clipped from V and 8 bases from J, the junction kept 6 bases outside the gene matches. The CDR3 runs 13 residues. Germline V CDR1 and CDR2: SEHNR, FQNEAQ (reference sequence). The CDR3 protein is CASSVRDREGYTF. Written as DNA, the CDR3 is TGTGCCAGCAGCGTCCGGGACAGGGAAGGCTACACCTTC.

DNA of the CDR3: TGTGCCAGCAGCTCCCAGGGGGTGCAAGAGACCCAGTACTTC. Translation gives CASSSQGVQETQYF. The genes are TRBV7-9 and TRBJ2-5, with 7 bases lining up with TRBD1. The germline V gene encodes CDR1 SEHNR and CDR2 FQNEAQ (reference sequence). The CDR3 is made up of 14 amino acids. Trimming cost V 4 bases and J 2 bases; bases outside gene matches: 4. The full variable domain, in which reference TRBV7-9 and TRBJ2-5 provide the parts outside the CDR3, is DTGVSQNPRHKITKRGQNVTFRCDPISEHNRLYWYRQTLGQGPEFLTYFQNEAQLEKSRLLSDRFSAERPKGSFSTLEIQRTEQGDSAMYLCASSSQGVQETQYFGPGTRLLVL.

This clonotype was seen ten or more times. The rearrangement uses TRBV20-1 and TRBJ2-1; TRBD2 might be the D (6 bases). The CDR3 loop spans 16 amino acids. Germline values: CDR1 DFQATT, CDR2 SNEGSKA (reference sequence). The V end was cut by 0 bases, the J end by 7 bases, with 19 bases between. In nucleotides, the CDR3 is TGCAGTGCTAGAGAATTCGTCAGCGCGGAGGGGAATGAGCAGTTCTTC. Its translation is CSAREFVSAEGNEQFF.

This clonotype was observed many times. This chain joins TRBV3-1 and TRBJ2-3; no firm D call. V was pared by 0 bases and J by 0 bases, with 4 bases between. Germline values: CDR1 LGHDT, CDR2 YNNKEL (reference sequence). This CDR3 has 14 residues. The CDR3 sequence: CASSQDASTDTQYF. For the CDR3, the DNA is TGTGCCAGCAGCCAAGACGCCAGCACAGATACGCAGTATTTT.

This clonotype has at least ten counts. The chain uses TRBV5-5 and TRBJ1-4; 7 bases fit TRBD1. J lost 7 bases, V lost 4 bases, and 13 bases had no gene match. From germline, CDR1 is SGHKS and CDR2 YYEKEE (reference sequence). The CDR3 length is 16 residues. Here the CDR3 DNA reads TGTGCCAGCAGCACCGGCGGGCAGGGGGAATTTGAAAAACTGTTTTTT. Its protein product is CASSTGGQGEFEKLFF.

V is TRBV20-1 and J is TRBJ1-1, with unresolved D. Trimming took 0 bases from V and 2 from J, leaving 13 bases between them. The CDR3 is 15 amino acids. Germline CDR1 DFQATT, CDR2 SNEGSKA (reference sequence). The CDR3: CSARDWQQLNTEAFF. The CDR3 DNA reads as TGCAGTGCTAGAGATTGGCAACAGCTTAACACTGAAGCTTTCTTT.

This clonotype was observed many times. V and J are TRBV5-5 and TRBJ2-2, with 10 positions matching TRBD1. CDR3 length: 16 residues. The V gene end was trimmed by 4 bases and the J gene end by 3 bases; junction bases not matched to a gene: 6. Per the germline V gene, CDR1 is SGHKS and CDR2 is YYEKEE (reference sequence). The CDR3, as DNA: TGTGCCAGCAGCAACCGACAGGGGGCCGACACCGGGGAGCTGTTTTTT. Protein product: CASSNRQGADTGELFF.

The chain joins TRBV24-1 to TRBJ2-1; 12 positions agree with TRBD2. Unmatched junction bases numbered 13, after V lost 4 bases and J lost 7 bases. The CDR3 runs to 18 residues. The germline CDR1 and CDR2 sequences are KGHDR and SFDVKD. DNA of the CDR3: TGTGCCACCAGTGAGAGACTAGCGGGAGATTGGACTGGAAATGAGCAGTTCTTC. It encodes CATSERLAGDWTGNEQFF.

The gene calls are TRBV11-1 and TRBJ2-7, with D possibly being TRBD1 (5 bases). Germline CDR1 and CDR2: SGHAT and FQDESV (reference sequence). CDR3 length: 14 residues. Trimming took 1 base from V and 0 from J, leaving 7 bases between them. DNA for the CDR3: TGTGCCAGCAGCTTAGTAGGGGCCTCCTACGAGCAGTACTTC. It translates to CASSLVGASYEQYF.

In this sample, this clonotype turned up many times. V and J are TRBV5-1 and TRBJ2-5, with a tentative D call TRBD1 (5 bases). Germline assignment: CDR1 SGHRS and CDR2 YFSETQ. V was trimmed by 0 bases and J by 4 bases, leaving 16 bases between them. There are 16 residues in the CDR3. The CDR3 sequence is CASSLGAKQDRETQYF. The CDR3 nucleotides are TGCGCCAGCAGCTTGGGAGCCAAACAGGACCGAGAGACCCAGTACTTC.

The rearrangement joins TRBV12-3 or TRBV12-4 to TRBJ2-2; the match to TRBD2 covers 9 bases. The junction had 7 bases not matched to a gene; V was cut back by 5 bases and J by 6 bases. The CDR3 consists of 15 residues. The CDR3 region has the DNA TGTGCCAGCAGTCCCCTGTTAGCGGGAGCCGGGGAGCTGTTTTTT. This translates into CASSPLLAGAGELFF.

This clonotype was seen ten or more times. This chain links TRBV5-6 with TRBJ1-2; no firm D call. Germline CDR1 SGHDT, CDR2 YYEEEE. Trimming stripped 0 bases from V and 4 bases from J, with 7 bases between. CDR3 length: 13 residues. CDR3: CASSLETTYGYTF. The CDR3 DNA sequence: TGTGCCAGCAGCTTGGAGACAACCTATGGCTACACCTTC.

This clonotype was found many times. This chain joins TRBV4-1 and TRBJ2-3; no firm D call. Germline assignment: CDR1 MGHRA and CDR2 YSYEKL. This CDR3 spans 14 amino acids. V lost 0 bases, J lost 3 bases, and 7 bases lay in between. CDR3: CASSQDFGTDTQYF. In DNA, the CDR3 is TGCGCCAGCAGCCAAGATTTTGGGACAGATACGCAGTATTTT.

This clonotype was observed many times. The chain has TRBV12-3 or TRBV12-4 and TRBJ2-5; 12 nucleotides line up with TRBD2. The V gene end was trimmed by 2 bases and the J gene end by 5 bases; junction bases not matched to a gene: 3. This CDR3 has 15 residues. The CDR3 DNA reads as TGTGCCAGCAGTTTAATCCTAGCGGGGGGGGAGACCCAGTACTTC. Translating gives CASSLILAGGETQYF.